In its sample, the clone carrying this T cell receptor (beta chain) was seen a few times. The sample originates from a study of cytomegalovirus exposure and HLA in healthy donors. This PCR relied on a set of 60 Vbeta primers and 13 Jbeta primers. Sequencing was performed with immunoSEQ multiplex PCR; in TCRdb, only in-frame clones are kept and a portion is missing. The table lists fewer than 80,000 clones, roughly two thirds of them singletons, with approximately 7% in the top ten. All donors participated as healthy donors of bone marrow. This receptor was identified in a woman aged 45-59 years in good health and CMV-seropositive. Sequenced material: PBMCs.

The CDR3 spells CASSVSAVEDTQYF. In nucleotides, the CDR3 is TGTGCCAGCAGTGTATCGGCGGTGGAAGATACGCAGTATTTT. The chain is built from TRBV2 and TRBJ2-3, with no clear D. This CDR3 contains 14 residues. CDR1 SNHLY and CDR2 FYNNEI come from the germline V gene. Trimming stripped 4 bases from V and 5 bases from J, with 13 bases between.